This section outlines one T cell receptor (beta chain) sequence together with its context. The data originate from a study of blood T cell repertoires in COVID-19. Study summary: The samples span acute and convalescent COVID-19 from the United States, Italy and Spain.

Germline-derived CDR1 and CDR2 are MGHRA and YSYEKL. V was pared by 4 bases and J by 2 bases, with 7 bases between. The CDR3 runs to 13 residues. Repertoires were generated with immunoSEQ multiplex PCR, while TCRdb's copy carries only in-frame clones and drops some. Among 150,000 to 200,000 clones listed, 82% were seen once. Input material: PBMCs or T cells enriched from blood (not recorded which). The sequence derives from a man aged 50-60 years who had recovered from COVID-19. The chain joins TRBV4-1 to TRBJ2-3; D gene unclear. CDR3: CASSPQNTDTQYF. The CDR3 DNA reads TGCGCCAGCAGCCCCCAGAACACAGATACGCAGTATTTT.